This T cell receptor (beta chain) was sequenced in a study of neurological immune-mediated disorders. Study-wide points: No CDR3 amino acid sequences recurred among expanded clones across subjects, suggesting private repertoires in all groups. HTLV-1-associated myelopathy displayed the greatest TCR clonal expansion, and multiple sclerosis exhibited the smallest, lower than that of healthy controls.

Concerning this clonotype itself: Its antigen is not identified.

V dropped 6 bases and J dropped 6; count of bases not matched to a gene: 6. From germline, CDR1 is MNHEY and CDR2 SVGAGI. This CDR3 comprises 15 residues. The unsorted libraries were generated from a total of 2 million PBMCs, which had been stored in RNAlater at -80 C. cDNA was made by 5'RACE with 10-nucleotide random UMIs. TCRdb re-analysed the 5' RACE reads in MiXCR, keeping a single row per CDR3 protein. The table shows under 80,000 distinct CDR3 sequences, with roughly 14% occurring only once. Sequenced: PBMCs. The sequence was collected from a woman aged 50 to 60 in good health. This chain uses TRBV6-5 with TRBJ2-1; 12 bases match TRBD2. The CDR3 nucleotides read TGTGCCAGCAGCGGGGGGACTAGCGGGTTCAATGAGCAGTTCTTC. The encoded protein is CASSGGTSGFNEQFF.